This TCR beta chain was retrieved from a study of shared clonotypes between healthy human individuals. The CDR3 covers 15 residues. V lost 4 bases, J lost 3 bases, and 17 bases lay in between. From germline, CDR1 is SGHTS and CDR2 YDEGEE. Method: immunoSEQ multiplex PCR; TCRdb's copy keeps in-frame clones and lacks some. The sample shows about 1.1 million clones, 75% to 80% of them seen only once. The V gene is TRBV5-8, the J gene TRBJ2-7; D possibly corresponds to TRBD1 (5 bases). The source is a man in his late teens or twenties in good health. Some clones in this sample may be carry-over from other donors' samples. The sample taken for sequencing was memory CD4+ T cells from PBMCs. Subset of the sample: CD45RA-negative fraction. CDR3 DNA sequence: TGTGCCAGCAGCCCTAAAGACAGACTCCTCTACGAGCAGTACTTC. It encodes CASSPKDRLLYEQYF.